Below are 25 T cell receptor beta chains sequenced from a single sample in a study of blood T cell repertoires in COVID-19. Clones were sequenced by immunoSEQ multiplex PCR, and TCRdb holds only the in-frame ones, with some missing. The sample carries approximately 12,000 clones, 73% recorded once. The sample was peripheral blood. The source of these receptors is a human donor in a cohort sampled during active COVID-19.

The chain combines TRBV28 with TRBJ1-1; D is unresolved. This CDR3 spans 13 amino acids. With 8 bases removed from V and 3 bases from J, the gap between germline ends came to 13 bases. Germline CDR1 reads MDHEN; CDR2 reads SYDVKM. CDR3 loop: CASLLERHTEAFF. CDR3 DNA: TGTGCCAGCCTCCTTGAGCGCCACACTGAAGCTTTCTTT.

The V call is TRBV19, the J call TRBJ1-5; D uncertain. CDR3 size: 13 residues. V gave up 5 bases and J gave up 0 bases, with 5 bases separating them. From germline, CDR1 is LNHDA and CDR2 SQIVND (reference sequence). CDR3 loop: CASSYNSNQPQHF. For the CDR3, the DNA is TGTGCCAGTAGTTATAATAGCAATCAGCCCCAGCATTTT.

The chain carries TRBV6-5 and TRBJ1-4, with 7 nucleotides matching TRBD1. Germline values: CDR1 MNHEY, CDR2 SVGAGI. This CDR3 is 15 amino acids long. Losses at the gene ends were 6 bases for V and 8 bases for J; bases not matched to a gene: 12. The CDR3 loop is CASRRGQPSWEKLFF. Here the CDR3 DNA reads TGTGCCAGCAGAAGGGGGCAGCCCTCCTGGGAAAAACTGTTTTTT.

The chain links TRBV5-1 to TRBJ1-1, with 11 nucleotides matching TRBD1. Germline V gene sequence: CDR1 SGHRS, CDR2 YFSETQ. This CDR3 spans 18 amino acids. V trimming: 1 base; J trimming: 4 bases; junction bases outside the gene matches: 12. The CDR3 spells CASSLSLGQGALGTEAFF. The CDR3 DNA is TGCGCCAGCAGCTTGTCCCTAGGACAGGGGGCTTTGGGCACTGAAGCTTTCTTT.

This clone is medium-sized in the sample. CDR3 coding DNA: TGTGCCAGCAGTCCCCGGGACTCGATCACCTACGAGCAGTACTTC. It specifies CASSPRDSITYEQYF. The V and J genes are TRBV6-5 and TRBJ2-7, with D maybe TRBD2 (6 bases). The V and J ends lost 5 bases and 2 bases respectively, with 16 bases between them. CDR1 is MNHEY, CDR2 SVGAGI, per germline. There are 15 residues in the CDR3.

This clone is medium-sized by share. The chain links TRBV5-8 to TRBJ2-7; possible D gene TRBD1, 5 bases. This CDR3 is 13 amino acids long. CDR1 and CDR2 (germline): SGHTS, YDEGEE. V shed 4 bases and J shed 1 base, with 9 bases lying between them. The CDR3 spells CASSVTGSYEQYF. CDR3 nucleotide sequence: TGTGCCAGCAGCGTTACAGGATCCTACGAGCAGTACTTC.

This clone was picked up one time. The chain combines TRBV2 with TRBJ1-4; D might be TRBD1 (6 bases). CDR3 length equals 15 residues. Deletions cut 7 bases from V and 0 bases from J, with 12 bases between. Germline loops: CDR1 SNHLY, CDR2 FYNNEI. CDR3: CASKGGSATNEKLFF. Here the CDR3 DNA reads TGTGCCAGCAAGGGGGGGAGTGCAACTAATGAAAAACTGTTTTTT.

This sequence joins TRBV6-5 and TRBJ2-7, with 7 bases matching TRBD1. Per germline, CDR1 MNHEY and CDR2 SVGAGI. This CDR3 is built from 13 residues. Trimming at V came to 6 bases and at J to 4 bases, leaving 6 bases not matched to a gene. As DNA, the CDR3 is TGTGCCAGCAGCCGGGACAGCAAATACGAGCAGTACTTC. This sequence encodes CASSRDSKYEQYF.

The chain employs TRBV27 and TRBJ1-3, with D tentatively TRBD1 (5 bases). V dropped 3 bases and J dropped 4 bases, with 10 bases sitting between them. The CDR3 is 14 residues long. Germline V gene sequence: CDR1 MNHEY, CDR2 SMNVEV (reference sequence). CDR3 protein: CASSFGGSGNTIYF. The CDR3 DNA reads TGTGCCAGCAGTTTCGGGGGATCAGGAAACACCATATATTTT.

This chain links TRBV12-3 or TRBV12-4 with TRBJ2-1, with a possible D match to TRBD1 (6 bases). The CDR3 covers 13 residues. The germline V and J ends were trimmed by 5 bases and 7 bases, with 12 bases remaining between them. The CDR3 bases are TGTGCCAGCAGTCCGGGGACAACAAATGAGCAGTTCTTC. Translated: CASSPGTTNEQFF.

This clone was seen only a few times. This chain uses TRBV7-8 with TRBJ2-7, with D perhaps TRBD2 (7 bases). The V end lost 5 bases, the J end lost 5 bases, and 16 bases lay between the germline ends. The length of the CDR3 is 14 residues. The germline V gene has CDR1 SGHVS and CDR2 FQNEAQ. The CDR3 DNA is TGTGCCAGCAGCCCACAGGCGGGGGCCCACGAGCAGTACTTC. Translated, it gives CASSPQAGAHEQYF.

The V call is TRBV5-1, the J call TRBJ1-2, with unresolved D. With 2 bases removed from V and 6 bases from J, the gap between germline ends came to 8 bases. The CDR3 is 12 amino acids. Germline V gene sequence: CDR1 SGHRS, CDR2 YFSETQ. The CDR3 loop is CASSLAFDGYTF. The CDR3 DNA follows: TGCGCCAGCAGCTTAGCATTCGATGGCTACACCTTC.

The genes are TRBV15 and TRBJ1-4; 10 bases map to TRBD1. Germline CDR1 LNHNV, CDR2 YYDKDF (reference sequence). Trimming at V came to 0 bases and at J to 7 bases, leaving 11 bases not matched to a gene. This CDR3 has 18 residues. CDR3 in amino acids: CATSRDPPARDRGEKLFF. DNA of the CDR3: TGTGCCACCAGCAGAGACCCCCCTGCCCGGGACAGGGGTGAAAAACTGTTTTTT.

This clone occurred a few times. V and J are TRBV18 and TRBJ2-1; possibly TRBD1 for D (5 bases). V dropped 2 bases and J dropped 0 bases, with 5 bases sitting between them. The V gene's germline CDR1 is KGHSH and CDR2 LQKENI. CDR3 length: 14 residues. CDR3 amino acids: CASSPDSSYNEQFF. The CDR3 DNA is TGTGCCAGCTCACCAGACAGCTCCTACAATGAGCAGTTCTTC.

This chain links TRBV5-1 with TRBJ2-2, with D possibly TRBD1 on 5 matching bases. Trimming took off 4 bases at V and 2 bases at J, with 9 bases between the two ends. The CDR3 has 14 residues. The germline V gene encodes CDR1 SGHRS and CDR2 YFSETQ. The CDR3 protein is CASSIGHNTGELFF. Written as DNA, the CDR3 is TGCGCCAGCAGCATCGGACACAACACCGGGGAGCTGTTTTTT. The full variable domain, its missing parts supplied by reference TRBV5-1 and TRBJ2-2, is KAGVTQTPRYLIKTRGQQVTLSCSPISGHRSVSWYQQTPGQGLQFLFEYFSETQRNKGNFPGRFSGRQFSNSRSEMNVSTLELGDSALYLCASSIGHNTGELFFGEGSRLTVL.

This clone was detected only once. In DNA, the CDR3 is TGCGCCAGCAGCTTGGCTCCGACAGGTAGCTCCTATAATTCACCCCTCCACTTT. Residues: CASSLAPTGSSYNSPLHF. This chain uses TRBV5-1 with TRBJ1-6; possibly TRBD1 for D (6 bases). Germline V gene sequence: CDR1 SGHRS, CDR2 YFSETQ. This CDR3 has 18 amino acids. The germline V and J ends were trimmed by 0 bases and 0 bases, with 13 bases remaining between them.

The CDR3 reads CASSSPGQGTDTQYF. In DNA form, the CDR3 reads TGTGCCAGCAGCTCCCCGGGACAGGGGACAGATACGCAGTATTTT. This chain connects TRBV28 to TRBJ2-3, with TRBD1 matching 10 bases. Germline V gene data show CDR1 as MDHEN and CDR2 as SYDVKM. This CDR3 is built from 15 residues. Trimming cost V 6 bases and J 3 bases; bases outside gene matches: 6.

This chain uses TRBV7-8 with TRBJ1-5; TRBD1 matches 8 bases. V lost 4 bases, J lost 6 bases, and 8 bases stayed unmatched. CDR1 SGHVS and CDR2 FQNEAQ come from the germline V gene. The CDR3 runs to 15 residues. CDR3 DNA sequence: TGTGCCAGCAGCTCATATCAGGGGGCTGGTCAGCCCCAGCATTTT. Its translation is CASSSYQGAGQPQHF.

V usage is TRBV11-3 and J usage is TRBJ2-5; D unclear. Germline V lookup: CDR1 SGHNT, CDR2 YENEEA. This CDR3 is built from 13 residues. V was cut by 0 bases and J by 2 bases, with 4 bases left in between. CDR3 protein: CASSLEQQETQYF. The DNA of the CDR3 is TGTGCCAGCAGCTTAGAACAGCAAGAGACCCAGTACTTC.

This chain uses TRBV2 with TRBJ2-1; TRBD1 is a possible D gene (5 bases). The CDR3 is 11 amino acids. CDR1 is SNHLY, CDR2 FYNNEI, per germline. The CDR3 DNA is TGTGCTCATGGGGCATGGAATGAGCAGTTCTTC. Amino acid sequence: CAHGAWNEQFF. Drawing the rest from reference TRBV2 and TRBJ2-1, the complete variable domain is EPEVTQTPSHQVTQMGQEVILRCVPISNHLYFYWYRQILGQKVEFLVSFYNNEISEKSEIFDDQFSVERPDGSNFTLKIRSTKLEDSAMYFCAHGAWNEQFFGPGTRLTVL.

The chain joins TRBV2 to TRBJ2-5, with D possibly matching TRBD1 (6 bases). V lost 5 bases and J lost 5, with 12 bases in between. The CDR3 runs 13 residues. Germline CDR1 SNHLY, CDR2 FYNNEI. The CDR3 region is CASSMTGTETQYF. CDR3 bases: TGTGCCAGCAGTATGACAGGCACCGAGACCCAGTACTTC.

The chain couples TRBV5-4 to TRBJ2-7; 12 bases agree with TRBD2. Germline values: CDR1 SGHNT, CDR2 YYREEE (reference sequence). CDR3 length equals 17 residues. Trimming at V came to 2 bases and at J to 2 bases, leaving 8 bases not matched to a gene. The CDR3 spells CASSFTTSGRIAYEQYF. CDR3 DNA: TGTGCCAGCAGCTTTACGACTAGCGGGAGAATCGCCTACGAGCAGTACTTC. Full variable domain (outside the CDR3, taken from reference TRBV5-4 and TRBJ2-7): ETGVTQSPTHLIKTRGQQVTLRCSSQSGHNTVSWYQQALGQGPQFIFQYYREEENGRGNFPPRFSGLQFPNYSSELNVNALELDDSALYLCASSFTTSGRIAYEQYFGPGTRLTVT.

The chain links TRBV19 to TRBJ2-7; 8 bases agree with TRBD2. In germline, CDR1 is LNHDA, CDR2 SQIVND (reference sequence). V lost 0 bases to trimming and J lost 6 bases; unmatched junction nucleotides: 10. This CDR3 contains 16 residues. CDR3 DNA: TGTGCCAGTAGTATAGATTTCGGGACTAGAGCGTCCGAGCAGTACTTC. Translation gives CASSIDFGTRASEQYF. Filled out from reference TRBV19 and TRBJ2-7, the complete variable domain reads DGGITQSPKYLFRKEGQNVTLSCEQNLNHDAMYWYRQDPGQGLRLIYYSQIVNDFQKGDIAEGYSVSREKKESFPLTVTSAQKNPTAFYLCASSIDFGTRASEQYFGPGTRLTVT.

The chain recombines TRBV27 with TRBJ1-6; 7 nucleotides agree with TRBD1. CDR3 length: 16 amino acids. J lost 7 bases, V lost 10 bases, and 16 bases had no gene match. Germline V lookup: CDR1 MNHEY, CDR2 SMNVEV (reference sequence). The DNA of the CDR3 is TGTGCCATCCCCAAGGGCATGGGACAGTCCAATTCACCCCTCCACTTT. Its translation is CAIPKGMGQSNSPLHF.

V usage is TRBV7-2 and J usage is TRBJ1-5; D is possibly TRBD1 (5 bases). The germline gives CDR1 SGHTA, CDR2 FQGNSA. Trimming removed 3 bases from V and 3 bases from J, with 18 bases in between. The CDR3 has 17 residues. The CDR3 DNA reads as TGTGCCAGCAGCTTGGGGGGAAACCTCAGAAACAATCAGCCCCAGCATTTT. Protein sequence: CASSLGGNLRNNQPQHF. Filled out from reference TRBV7-2 and TRBJ1-5, the complete variable domain reads GAGVSQSPSNKVTEKGKDVELRCDPISGHTALYWYRQSLGQGLEFLIYFQGNSAPDKSGLPSDRFSAERTGGSVSTLTIQRTQQEDSAVYLCASSLGGNLRNNQPQHFGDGTRLSIL.